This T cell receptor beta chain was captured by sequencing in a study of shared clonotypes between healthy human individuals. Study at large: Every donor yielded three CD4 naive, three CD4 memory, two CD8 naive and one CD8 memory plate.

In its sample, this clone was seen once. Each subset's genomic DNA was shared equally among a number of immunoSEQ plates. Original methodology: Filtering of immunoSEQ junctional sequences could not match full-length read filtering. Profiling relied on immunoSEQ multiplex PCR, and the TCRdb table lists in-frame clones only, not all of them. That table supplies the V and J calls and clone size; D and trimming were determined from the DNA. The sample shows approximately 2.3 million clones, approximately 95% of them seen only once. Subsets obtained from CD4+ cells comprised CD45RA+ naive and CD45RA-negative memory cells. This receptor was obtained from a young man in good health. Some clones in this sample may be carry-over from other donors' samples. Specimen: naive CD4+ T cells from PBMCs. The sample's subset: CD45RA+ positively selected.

The CDR3 coding sequence is TGTGCCAGTAGTAGGTCTAGCGGAGGGCCAAGCTCCTACAATGAGCAGTTCTTC. It yields the protein CASSRSSGGPSSYNEQFF. This chain links TRBV19 with TRBJ2-1, with 7 bases lining up with TRBD2. Germline V gene data show CDR1 as LNHDA and CDR2 as SQIVND (reference sequence). Trimming cost V 4 bases and J 0 bases; bases outside gene matches: 12. There are 18 residues in the CDR3.